The 2 T cell receptor beta chains reported below all come from one sample, sequenced in a study of blood T cell repertoires in COVID-19. Produced via immunoSEQ multiplex PCR; TCRdb's table is partial and in-frame only. Here the sample spans about 68,000 clones, around 83% being singletons. Sequencing used peripheral blood. The receptor set was obtained from a man aged 50 to 59 with acute or convalescent COVID-19.

The chain combines TRBV10-3 with TRBJ1-1; D unclear. V was trimmed by 6 bases and J by 3 bases, leaving 11 bases between them. Germline values: CDR1 ENHRY, CDR2 SYGVKD. This CDR3 has 13 residues. CDR3 loop: CAIRWREDTEAFF. The CDR3 nucleotides are TGTGCCATCAGATGGAGGGAGGACACTGAAGCTTTCTTT.

The rearrangement links TRBV5-3 to TRBJ2-4, with 10 bases that match TRBD1. TRBV5-3 is given ORF status, its function remaining uncertain. Losses at the gene ends were 1 base for V and 5 bases for J; bases not matched to a gene: 18. The CDR3 covers 20 residues. The CDR3 nucleotides read TGTGCCAGAAGCTTGTCATCCGGGACAGGGGCACCAACCCTGGAAAACATTCAGTACTTC. Its protein is CARSLSSGTGAPTLENIQYF.